This TCR beta chain was sequenced in a study of OX40 agonist ivuxolimab in advanced cancers. Across the study: Ivuxolimab, which patients received intravenously every 2 weeks, was dosed at 0.01 to 10 mg/kg.

The data were produced by immunoSEQ multiplex PCR, yet TCRdb's version contains in-frame clones alone and is incomplete. The data show under 100,000 clones, with approximately 84% seen just once and 4% to 6% held by the top ten. Germline lookup yields CDR1 ENHRY and CDR2 SYGVKD. The CDR3 runs 15 residues. V lost 4 bases and J lost 3, with 15 bases in between. The genes are TRBV10-3 and TRBJ1-2; D remains ambiguous. This receptor was identified in an adult with an advanced solid tumor such as melanoma, head and neck, liver or kidney cancer. The source material was CD4+ or CD8+ T cells sorted from blood, sampled in a trial of the OX40 agonist ivuxolimab. CDR3 DNA sequence: TGTGCCATCAGTGGGCCCGTACGCGGGGACTATGGCTACACCTTC. This encodes CAISGPVRGDYGYTF.